This TCR beta chain is drawn from a study of cytomegalovirus exposure and HLA in healthy donors. Study information: Earlier results showed roughly 110 million unique TCR beta sequences derived from 150 million to 200 million T cells. Overall study findings and caveats: Associated with cytomegalovirus, according to the listing, were around 160 TCR beta chains. Earlier analysis found most TCR beta V segments productive about 87% or about 30% of the time.

V was pared by 5 bases and J by 5 bases, with 12 bases between. CDR1 is SEHNR and CDR2 is FQNEAQ in the germline V gene (reference sequence). The CDR3 has 13 amino acids. About this clone itself: Its matching antigen is unknown.

It was with 60 Vbeta and 13 Jbeta primers that the PCR ran. Profiling relied on immunoSEQ multiplex PCR, and the TCRdb table lists in-frame clones only, not all of them. The sample records some 150,000 clones, 60% to 80% being singletons. Material: PBMCs. The chain links TRBV7-9 to TRBJ2-5; unclear D gene. This receptor was taken from a man aged 30 to 45 in good health and CMV-seropositive. DNA of the CDR3: TGTGCCAGCAGCCACCCCAACGGGGAGACCCAGTACTTC. It is translated as CASSHPNGETQYF.